These T cell receptor beta chains were read from a single sample in a study of blood T cell repertoires in COVID-19. Method: immunoSEQ multiplex PCR; TCRdb's copy keeps in-frame clones and lacks some. Altogether approximately 300,000 clones are present, approximately 90% being singletons, with the ten largest covering approximately 4.2%. The source material was peripheral blood. The receptors here all came from a man in his forties or fifties with acute or convalescent COVID-19. CDR3s include the opening cysteine and the closing phenylalanine or tryptophan. Each record gives: D gene, clone size, J gene, V gene, CDR3 DNA, CDR3 protein. D genes are given only for firm matches. Clone size is stated in some rows and not others, as once, few, many or a class when expanded.

NA NA TRBJ2-7 TRBV12-5 TGTGCTTCGGGGGACAGCCTCTCCTACGAGCAGTACTTC CASGDSLSYEQYF
TRBD1 NA TRBJ2-1 TRBV5-4 TGTGCCAGCAGAACCTCTGGACAGGGCTCCTACAATGAGCAGTTCTTC CASRTSGQGSYNEQFF
TRBD1 NA TRBJ1-1 TRBV9 TGTGCCAGCAGCGGCTGGACAGGCTACACTGAAGCTTTCTTT CASSGWTGYTEAFF
TRBD1 NA TRBJ1-2 TRBV5-4 TGTGCCAGCAGCCCACAGGGGACGGGAGGCTACACCTTC CASSPQGTGGYTF
NA NA TRBJ1-6 TRBV7-2 TGTGCCAGCAGCTCTCGGGTTTATAATTCACCCCTCCACTTT CASSSRVYNSPLHF
NA NA TRBJ1-2 TRBV19 TGTGCCAGTAGTAGGGGAACAGCGGCCCTCTATGGCTACACCTTC CASSRGTAALYGYTF
TRBD1 once TRBJ1-2 TRBV28 TGTGCCAGCAGCTCCCCGGACAGGGACAGCTATGGCTACACCTTC CASSSPDRDSYGYTF
TRBD1 once TRBJ2-3 TRBV6-6 TGTGCCACCGGGGACAGGGGGGCAGATACGCAGTATTTT CATGDRGADTQYF
TRBD1 once TRBJ1-1 TRBV5-1 TGCGCCAGCAGCACAGGACAGGGTACTGAAGCTTTCTTT CASSTGQGTEAFF
NA once TRBJ1-2 TRBV7-2 TGTGCCAGCAGCCTTGGGGCCGTACAGGGCTATGGCTACACCTTC CASSLGAVQGYGYTF
NA NA TRBJ1-3 TRBV30 TGTGCCTGGAGCCCTATACCTGGAAACACCATATATTTT CAWSPIPGNTIYF
NA NA TRBJ1-1 TRBV12-3/TRBV12-4 TGTGCCAGCAGTTTAAACGGTTTGGAAGCTTTCTTT CASSLNGLEAFF
NA NA TRBJ1-2 TRBV7-8 TGTGCCAGCAGCTTGGACTCGGGGAGAGGCTACACCTTC CASSLDSGRGYTF
NA NA TRBJ2-7 TRBV5-6 TGTGCCAGCAGCTATACAGGTCGCCCCTACGAGCAGTACTTC CASSYTGRPYEQYF